These 18 T cell receptor beta chains share one sample of origin, sequenced in a study of blood T cell repertoires in COVID-19. Using immunoSEQ multiplex PCR, the repertoire was profiled, and TCRdb retains in-frame clones only, with some absent. This sample has 120,000 or so clones, with over 75% found just once. Specimen: peripheral blood. These receptors were collected from a woman older than 75 with acute or convalescent COVID-19.

The chain employs TRBV2 and TRBJ1-5; a possible D gene is TRBD1 (6 bases). Germline V gene data show CDR1 as SNHLY and CDR2 as FYNNEI. The ends were cut back, 6 bases at V and 7 bases at J, with 13 bases in the middle. The CDR3 has 13 amino acids. As DNA, the CDR3 is TGTGCCAGCAGCCTGGACAGTTGGCAGCCCCAGCATTTT. Its protein product is CASSLDSWQPQHF.

The J gene is TRBJ1-4, the V gene TRBV29-1; 7 nucleotides align to TRBD1. CDR3 length: 13 amino acids. Germline CDR1 is SQVTM and CDR2 is ANQGSEA. J gave up 3 bases and V 5 bases, and 3 bases lay outside the gene matches. As DNA, the CDR3 is TGCAGCGTTAAAGGACAGGCTAATGAAAAACTGTTTTTT. This translates into CSVKGQANEKLFF.

The rearrangement links TRBV9 to TRBJ2-7; perhaps TRBD2 as D (6 bases). CDR3 length: 15 amino acids. Per the germline V gene, CDR1 is SGDLS and CDR2 is YYNGEE. Between the trimmed V and J ends, which lost 3 bases and 2 bases, there was a span of 15 bases. The CDR3 here is CASSAHGDSAYEQYF. The CDR3 DNA sequence: TGTGCCAGCAGCGCCCACGGGGACTCAGCCTACGAGCAGTACTTC.

V usage is TRBV5-4 and J usage is TRBJ2-3, with D tentatively TRBD1 (6 bases). V was pared by 7 bases and J by 1 base, with 13 bases between. Germline-derived CDR1 and CDR2 are SGHNT and YYREEE (reference sequence). There are 14 residues in the CDR3. This chain's CDR3 is CASAEQGRTDTQYF. The CDR3 DNA reads TGTGCCAGCGCGGAACAGGGTCGCACAGATACGCAGTATTTT.

V is TRBV6-5 and J is TRBJ1-1; D remains ambiguous. The CDR3 length is 14 residues. V lost 1 base, J lost 2 bases, and 8 bases lay in between. Germline-derived CDR1 and CDR2 are MNHEY and SVGAGI. The CDR3 coding sequence is TGTGCCAGCAGTTACTGGACGGGAAACACTGAAGCTTTCTTT. This gives the protein CASSYWTGNTEAFF.

The chain employs TRBV7-2 and TRBJ2-7, with D possibly matching TRBD1 (7 bases). The CDR3 has 14 amino acids. V lost 1 base to trimming and J lost 3 bases, with 10 bases between them. CDR1 and CDR2 from the germline V gene are SGHTA and FQGNSA. In DNA form, the CDR3 reads TGTGCCAGCAGCTTAGTGCGGGACAGCTACGAGCAGTACTTC. This sequence encodes CASSLVRDSYEQYF.

The V call is TRBV7-2, the J call TRBJ2-7; 9 bases align to TRBD2. Germline CDR1 reads SGHTA; CDR2 reads FQGNSA. The V and J ends lost 2 bases and 1 base, in that order; junction bases with no gene match: 3. This CDR3 region has 15 residues. The CDR3 loop reads CASSLLRGGSYEQYF. The CDR3 DNA reads TGTGCCAGCAGCTTATTGCGGGGGGGTTCCTACGAGCAGTACTTC.

A single count supports this clone. This chain links TRBV5-1 with TRBJ1-2; D might be TRBD1 (5 bases). The CDR3 totals 14 residues. Trimming cost V 2 bases and J 8 bases, with 16 bases left between them. The germline gives CDR1 SGHRS, CDR2 YFSETQ. CDR3 in amino acids: CASSLSGGERGYTF. As DNA, the CDR3 is TGCGCCAGCAGCTTAAGTGGGGGGGAGAGAGGCTACACCTTC.

The CDR3 DNA reads TGTGCCACCATCGGTGGTAGCAATCAGCCCCAGCATTTT. This gives the protein CATIGGSNQPQHF. The gene calls are TRBV28 and TRBJ1-5; D call uncertain. V was shortened by 10 bases and J by 0 bases, with 10 bases between the two germline ends. In germline, CDR1 is MDHEN, CDR2 SYDVKM. CDR3 length equals 13 residues. The full variable domain, its missing parts supplied by reference TRBV28 and TRBJ1-5, is DVKVTQSSRYLVKRTGEKVFLECVQDMDHENMFWYRQDPGLGLRLIYFSYDVKMKEKGDIPEGYSVSREKKERFSLILESASTNQTSMYLCATIGGSNQPQHFGDGTRLSIL.

This rearrangement joins TRBV20-1 to TRBJ2-7; a possible D gene is TRBD2 (5 bases). V was shortened by 4 bases and J by 4 bases, with 8 bases between the two germline ends. CDR3 length equals 11 residues. Germline V CDR1 and CDR2: DFQATT, SNEGSKA (reference sequence). CDR3 sequence (DNA): TGCAGTGCTATTGGGAGTTACGAGCAGTACGTC. It encodes CSAIGSYEQYV.

The V call is TRBV6-5, the J call TRBJ2-3; possible D gene TRBD2, 7 bases. This CDR3 has 14 residues. CDR1 and CDR2 from the germline V gene are MNHEY and SVGAGI. V was trimmed by 10 bases and J by 5 bases, leaving 19 bases between them. In nucleotides, the CDR3 is TGTGCCACCTCAGCCCTTAGGGGGGGAGATACGCAGTATTTT. Protein: CATSALRGGDTQYF.

The chain carries TRBV5-4 and TRBJ2-3, with 8 bases aligning to TRBD2. There are 15 residues in the CDR3. Trimming took 2 bases from V and 1 from J; bases not matched to a gene: 3. CDR1 and CDR2 (germline): SGHNT, YYREEE (reference sequence). The CDR3 DNA follows: TGTGCCAGCAGCTTAGGACTAGCCGGCACAGATACGCAGTATTTT. It codes for CASSLGLAGTDTQYF.

The chain carries TRBV6-5 and TRBJ1-5; D possibly corresponds to TRBD1 (6 bases). Trimming left V 2 bases short and J 1 base short, with 9 bases between. This CDR3 has 15 amino acids. Germline values: CDR1 MNHEY, CDR2 SVGAGI. The CDR3 DNA follows: TGTGCCAGCAGTTACCGGGGGGCAAGCAATCAGCCCCAGCATTTT. Amino acid sequence: CASSYRGASNQPQHF.

A few counts support this clone. This chain links TRBV3-1 (or the pseudogene TRBV3-2) with TRBJ1-5; 7 positions agree with TRBD1. Germline lookup yields CDR1 LGHDT and CDR2 YNNKEL (reference sequence). This CDR3 comprises 13 residues. With 7 bases clipped from V and 7 bases from J, the junction kept 7 bases outside the gene matches. CDR3 protein: CASNRQGHQPQHF. The CDR3 DNA reads as TGTGCCAGCAACAGACAGGGACACCAGCCCCAGCATTTT.

The count of this clone is one. The V call is TRBV20-1, the J call TRBJ1-1; D is unresolved. Looked up from germline, CDR1 is DFQATT and CDR2 is SNEGSKA (reference sequence). The ends were cut back, 8 bases at V and 1 base at J, with 8 bases in the middle. This CDR3 comprises 11 residues. CDR3 residues: CSQSGNTEAFF. The CDR3 DNA reads as TGCAGTCAATCGGGGAACACTGAAGCTTTCTTT.

This CDR3 is CASSLGGPPGVGGYTF. Here the CDR3 DNA reads TGTGCCAGCAGCCTCGGAGGACCGCCTGGTGTTGGGGGCTACACCTTC. V and J are TRBV3-1 (or the pseudogene TRBV3-2) and TRBJ1-2; D remains unclear. Between the trimmed V and J ends, which lost 4 bases and 8 bases, there was a span of 23 bases. The CDR3 covers 16 residues. Germline V gives CDR1 LGHDT, CDR2 YNNKEL (reference sequence).

V is TRBV6-6 and J is TRBJ1-3, with D possibly matching TRBD1 (6 bases). The length of the CDR3 is 16 residues. Germline CDR1 MNHNY, CDR2 SVGAGI (reference sequence). V lost 7 bases, J lost 0 bases, and 16 bases lay in between. DNA for the CDR3: TGTGCCAGCACCATAACGGGACAACTCTCTGGAAACACCATATATTTT. Its translation: CASTITGQLSGNTIYF.

This clone has a count of ten or more. The chain is built from TRBV4-2 and TRBJ1-2; D not certain. The CDR3 has 15 residues. Trimming left V 4 bases short and J 2 bases short, with 14 bases between. Germline assignment: CDR1 LGHNA and CDR2 YNFKEQ. CDR3 residues: CASSLADGENYGYTF. The CDR3 DNA reads TGTGCCAGCAGCCTCGCTGACGGGGAGAACTATGGCTACACCTTC.